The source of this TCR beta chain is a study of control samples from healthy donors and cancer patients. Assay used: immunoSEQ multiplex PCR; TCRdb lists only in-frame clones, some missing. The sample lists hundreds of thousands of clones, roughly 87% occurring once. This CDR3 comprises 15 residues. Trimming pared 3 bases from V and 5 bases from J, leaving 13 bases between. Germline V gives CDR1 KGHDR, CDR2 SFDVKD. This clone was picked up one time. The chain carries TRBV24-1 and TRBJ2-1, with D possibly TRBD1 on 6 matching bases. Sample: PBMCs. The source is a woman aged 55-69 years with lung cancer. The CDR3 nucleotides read TGTGCCACCAGTGATCCAGCAGCAGGGGACAATGAGCAGTTCTTC. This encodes CATSDPAAGDNEQFF.